The rows below give T cell receptor beta chains drawn from one sample of a study of STAT5B mutations in CD4+ large granular lymphocyte leukemia. The assay was immunoSEQ multiplex PCR, and TCRdb's table has in-frame clones only and misses some. The table has about 35,000 clones, over 60% seen once; the top ten hold about 2%. The sample taken for sequencing was CD4+ T cells from blood buffy coats. The receptors shown here come from a human donor in good health. Each CDR3 is given with its conserved first and last residue. The order of the fields is CDR3 protein, V gene, J gene, clone size. Clone size is given for some rows only: seen once, a few or many times, or a class if the clone is expanded.

CDR3: CASSFAQELNTEAFF
V: TRBV7-9
J: TRBJ1-1
size: -

CDR3: CASSSTRGLGNTIYF
V: TRBV7-9
J: TRBJ1-3
size: -

CDR3: CASSRERGQLNEKLFF
V: TRBV19
J: TRBJ1-4
size: -

CDR3: CASSLGAGKGYTF
V: TRBV11-2
J: TRBJ1-2
size: -

CDR3: CASSGLDGTLTDTQYF
V: TRBV2
J: TRBJ2-3
size: -

CDR3: CASSPRGDSGANVLTF
V: TRBV18
J: TRBJ2-6
size: -

CDR3: CASSFRTGSVDEQYF
V: TRBV11-3
J: TRBJ2-7
size: -

CDR3: CASSAGLSNEQFF
V: TRBV5-4
J: TRBJ2-1
size: -

CDR3: CASRPTGTGSYEQYF
V: TRBV7-9
J: TRBJ2-7
size: few

CDR3: CASSFGLSGNTIYF
V: TRBV5-4
J: TRBJ1-3
size: -

CDR3: CARNNLRGYKATNEKLFF
V: TRBV5-3
J: TRBJ1-4
size: -

CDR3: CASSLVVGQSEAFF
V: TRBV5-5
J: TRBJ1-1
size: -

CDR3: CASSGRQWANSPLHF
V: TRBV7-2
J: TRBJ1-6
size: -

CDR3: CASCRGNTDTQYF
V: TRBV9
J: TRBJ2-3
size: -

CDR3: CSVDSQGSGLF
V: TRBV29-1
J: TRBJ2-7
size: once

CDR3: CAWSVGLAERNEQFF
V: TRBV30
J: TRBJ2-1
size: -

CDR3: CASSDHRRTNEKLFF
V: TRBV10-2
J: TRBJ1-4
size: -

CDR3: CASSQAAGRGTGELFF
V: TRBV4-1
J: TRBJ2-2
size: -

CDR3: CASSEWGTGSSYEQYF
V: TRBV6-1
J: TRBJ2-7
size: once

CDR3: CASRKGGTDTQYF
V: TRBV7-2
J: TRBJ2-3
size: -

CDR3: CASSLSRDSSYEQYF
V: TRBV5-4
J: TRBJ2-7
size: once

CDR3: CASSDGARAGTEAFF
V: TRBV2
J: TRBJ1-1
size: -